Below are 22 T cell receptor beta chains sequenced from a single sample in a study of blood T cell repertoires in COVID-19 (dated by TCRdb to about 2020). Preparation of the library involved the immunoSEQ multiplex PCR assay. TCRdb carries this immuneACCESS record with in-frame sequences only. Its versions omit some clonotypes, under half of them owing to an unresolved V gene in the studies checked, with the rest unexplained. The sample includes roughly 500,000 clones, with 88% observed a single time. Of the sample, 1.5% to 2% is held by the ten largest clones. Specimen: PBMCs or T cells enriched from blood (not recorded which). The origin of the receptors is a woman aged 40 to 50 who had recovered from COVID-19.

This clone has only one observation. The chain has TRBV7-2 and TRBJ2-5, with 10 bases aligning to TRBD2. Losses at the gene ends were 4 bases for V and 5 bases for J; bases not matched to a gene: 1. CDR1 is SGHTA and CDR2 is FQGNSA in the germline V gene. The CDR3 is 13 residues long. The CDR3 is CASSSGLAETQYF. CDR3 DNA sequence: TGTGCCAGCAGCTCGGGACTAGCGGAGACCCAGTACTTC.

The chain carries TRBV20-1 and TRBJ1-4; the match to TRBD1 covers 9 bases. V lost 3 bases and J lost 6; bases outside the gene matches: 11. The CDR3 consists of 16 residues. In germline, CDR1 is DFQATT, CDR2 SNEGSKA (reference sequence). The CDR3 nucleotides read TGCAGTGCTAGTCCGATAACGGGACAGGGAGATGAAAAACTGTTTTTT. This translates into CSASPITGQGDEKLFF.

In its sample, this clone was seen once. J is TRBJ2-1 and V is TRBV5-1; 16 bases map to TRBD2. CDR1 SGHRS and CDR2 YFSETQ come from the germline V gene. CDR3 length: 16 amino acids. V shed 3 bases, J shed 9 bases, and the junction held 6 bases outside the gene matches. The CDR3 coding sequence is TGCGCCAGCAGCTGGGGGACTAGCGGGAGGGCCGGTGAGCAGTTCTTC. Residues: CASSWGTSGRAGEQFF.

The J gene is TRBJ1-6, the V gene TRBV27, with D tentatively TRBD1 (5 bases). The CDR3 runs to 15 residues. In germline, CDR1 is MNHEY, CDR2 SMNVEV (reference sequence). V was pared by 3 bases and J by 4 bases, with 10 bases between. This CDR3 reads CASSLGGVYNSPLHF. The CDR3 bases are TGTGCCAGCAGTTTGGGGGGGGTTTATAATTCACCCCTCCACTTT.

The rearrangement links TRBV19 to TRBJ2-1, with D maybe TRBD2 (6 bases). Trimming stripped 4 bases from V and 8 bases from J, with 9 bases between. The CDR3 consists of 12 residues. Germline V gene lookup returns CDR1 LNHDA and CDR2 SQIVND (reference sequence). The CDR3 DNA follows: TGTGCCAGTAGTACACGGGAGCATGAGCAGTTCTTC. Translating it yields CASSTREHEQFF.

The chain couples TRBV4-3 to TRBJ2-3; the match to TRBD1 covers 10 bases. J lost 5 bases, V lost 0 bases, and 5 bases had no gene match. The CDR3 runs to 16 residues. The germline CDR1 and CDR2 sequences are LGHNA and YSLEER. CDR3 bases: TGCGCCAGCAGCCAAGAATGGGGACAGGGGTTAGATACGCAGTATTTT. Translation: CASSQEWGQGLDTQYF.

The chain employs TRBV2 and TRBJ2-1; D perhaps matches TRBD2 (5 bases). V lost 1 base and J lost 12, with 22 bases in between. Germline V gene data show CDR1 as SNHLY and CDR2 as FYNNEI. The CDR3 has 16 residues. In DNA form, the CDR3 reads TGTGCCAGCAGTGAAGTGGAGCGGCGTTACAATGAGTGGCAGTTCTTC. It translates to CASSEVERRYNEWQFF.

The chain carries TRBV11-3 and TRBJ1-6; 9 nucleotides line up with TRBD1. Germline V lookup: CDR1 SGHNT, CDR2 YENEEA. This CDR3 has 15 residues. With V trimmed by 2 bases and J by 9 bases, 5 bases remained unmatched. The CDR3 DNA follows: TGTGCCAGCAGCTTATCAAGGACAGGGGTTTCACCCCTCCACTTT. This encodes CASSLSRTGVSPLHF.

CDR3 in amino acids: CASSLSNSWNTEAFF. CDR3 sequence (DNA): TGTGCCAGCAGCTTATCCAACAGCTGGAACACTGAAGCTTTCTTT. V gene TRBV7-9 combines with J gene TRBJ1-1; D ambiguous. The CDR3 extends over 15 amino acids. Trimming pared 2 bases from V and 1 base from J, leaving 11 bases between. The V gene's germline CDR1 is SEHNR and CDR2 FQNEAQ (reference sequence). Filled out from reference TRBV7-9 and TRBJ1-1, the complete variable domain reads DTGVSQNPRHKITKRGQNVTFRCDPISEHNRLYWYRQTLGQGPEFLTYFQNEAQLEKSRLLSDRFSAERPKGSFSTLEIQRTEQGDSAMYLCASSLSNSWNTEAFFGQGTRLTVV.

This chain links TRBV29-1 with TRBJ2-6; 7 bases agree with TRBD2. Per germline, CDR1 SQVTM and CDR2 ANQGSEA. Trimming at V came to 3 bases and at J to 2 bases, leaving 4 bases not matched to a gene. This CDR3 has 15 amino acids. CDR3: CSVEAGVPGANVLTF. The CDR3 DNA is TGCAGCGTTGAGGCGGGGGTACCTGGGGCCAACGTCCTGACTTTC.

V is TRBV3-1 (or the pseudogene TRBV3-2) and J is TRBJ1-2; possibly TRBD1 for D (5 bases). This CDR3 is built from 12 residues. Germline lookup yields CDR1 LGHDT and CDR2 YNNKEL (reference sequence). Trimming took off 3 bases at V and 8 bases at J, with 10 bases between the two ends. The CDR3 DNA reads TGTGCCAGCAGCCAGGGAGGGGCCGGCTACACCTTC. Amino acids: CASSQGGAGYTF.

The CDR3 sequence is CASTNGRSRNIQYF. The CDR3, as DNA: TGTGCCAGTACTAACGGGAGGTCTCGGAACATTCAGTACTTC. The chain uses TRBV19 and TRBJ2-4; TRBD2 matches 7 bases. The V and J ends lost 7 bases and 7 bases, in that order; junction bases with no gene match: 10. Germline assignment: CDR1 LNHDA and CDR2 SQIVND (reference sequence). CDR3 length: 14 residues.

The gene calls are TRBV11-3 and TRBJ1-1; 9 positions agree with TRBD1. Trimming at V came to 4 bases and at J to 4 bases, leaving 4 bases not matched to a gene. Germline V gene data show CDR1 as SGHNT and CDR2 as YENEEA. The CDR3 has 14 residues. DNA for the CDR3: TGTGCCAGCAGCTGGTTGACAGGGGGCACTGAAGCTTTCTTT. It yields the protein CASSWLTGGTEAFF. Looking up the rest from reference TRBV11-3 and TRBJ1-1 gives the full variable domain: EAGVVQSPRYKIIEKKQPVAFWCNPISGHNTLYWYLQNLGQGPELLIRYENEEAVDDSQLPKDRFSAERLKGVDSTLKIQPAELGDSAVYLCASSWLTGGTEAFFGQGTRLTVV.

The chain employs TRBV7-9 and TRBJ2-5; D is perhaps TRBD1 (6 bases). CDR1 SEHNR and CDR2 FQNEAQ come from the germline V gene (reference sequence). V shed 6 bases and J shed 0 bases, with 14 bases lying between them. The CDR3 sequence is 15 residues long. This chain's CDR3 is CASSFATGYQETQYF. The CDR3 bases are TGTGCCAGCAGTTTCGCTACAGGGTACCAAGAGACCCAGTACTTC.

The genes are TRBV6-2 or TRBV6-3 and TRBJ1-6, with TRBD1 matching over 8 bases. The ends lost 5 bases at V and 7 bases at J; junction bases unmatched: 4. CDR3 length equals 14 residues. In germline, CDR1 is MNHEY, CDR2 SVGEGT. In DNA, the CDR3 is TGTGCCAGCAGTACGAGGACAGGGAATTCACCCCTCCACTTT. Translation: CASSTRTGNSPLHF.

The chain recombines TRBV12-3 or TRBV12-4 with TRBJ2-5; D uncertain. Trimming cost V 6 bases and J 4 bases, with 6 bases left between them. The length of the CDR3 is 11 residues. The CDR3 DNA is TGTGCCAGCAGAGACTCAGAGACCCAGTACTTC. Protein sequence: CASRDSETQYF.

The chain combines TRBV10-3 with TRBJ2-7, with D possibly being TRBD1 (6 bases). Between the trimmed V and J ends, which lost 6 bases and 2 bases, there was a span of 14 bases. This CDR3 spans 14 amino acids. Germline CDR1 reads ENHRY; CDR2 reads SYGVKD. This CDR3 is CAISLQDRTYEQYF. The DNA for the CDR3 is TGTGCCATCAGCCTCCAGGACAGAACCTACGAGCAGTACTTC.

The V gene is TRBV7-2, the J gene TRBJ2-1; 9 nucleotides line up with TRBD1. CDR3 length equals 15 residues. Germline assignment: CDR1 SGHTA and CDR2 FQGNSA. Trimming at V came to 5 bases and at J to 8 bases, leaving 10 bases not matched to a gene. CDR3 sequence (DNA): TGTGCCAGCAGCCACGACAGGGGGGGTTTTTATGAGCAGTTCTTC. It encodes CASSHDRGGFYEQFF.

The J gene is TRBJ2-7, the V gene TRBV9, with D tentatively TRBD2 (6 bases). V was pared by 0 bases and J by 2 bases, with 12 bases between. The CDR3 is 15 residues long. The germline gives CDR1 SGDLS, CDR2 YYNGEE. The CDR3 DNA follows: TGTGCCAGCAGCGTAGGAACTAGCCCAACCTACGAGCAGTACTTC. As protein: CASSVGTSPTYEQYF.

The genes are TRBV6-1 and TRBJ1-1; D is uncertain. Germline CDR1 reads MNHNS; CDR2 reads SASEGT. V was trimmed by 3 bases and J by 6 bases, leaving 11 bases between them. The CDR3 spans 13 residues. The CDR3 DNA is TGTGCCAGCAGTGAGTGGCAGTTCCCTGAAGCTTTCTTT. This codes for CASSEWQFPEAFF.

The chain is built from TRBV6-2 or TRBV6-3 and TRBJ2-1; TRBD2 aligns across 8 bases. CDR1 and CDR2 (germline): MNHEY, SVGEGT. With V trimmed by 5 bases and J by 3 bases, 6 bases remained unmatched. There are 15 residues in the CDR3. CDR3 DNA: TGTGCCAGCAGTCTAGCGGGCCTCTTCTACAATGAGCAGTTCTTC. Its protein product is CASSLAGLFYNEQFF.

This clone was found once. The chain combines TRBV2 with TRBJ2-7; 8 bases align to TRBD2. CDR1 is SNHLY and CDR2 is FYNNEI in the germline V gene. The CDR3 has 15 residues. Trimming took 6 bases from V and 2 from J; bases not matched to a gene: 9. The CDR3 loop reads CASSLSGLGAYEQYF. CDR3 in DNA: TGTGCCAGCAGCCTCTCGGGACTAGGGGCCTACGAGCAGTACTTC. Using reference TRBV2 and TRBJ2-7 for the parts outside the CDR3, the full variable domain is EPEVTQTPSHQVTQMGQEVILRCVPISNHLYFYWYRQILGQKVEFLVSFYNNEISEKSEIFDDQFSVERPDGSNFTLKIRSTKLEDSAMYFCASSLSGLGAYEQYFGPGTRLTVT.